This is a list of T cell receptor beta chains from one sample in a study of T cell repertoires in cytomegalovirus infection. These TCRs' antigens remain unknown. TCRdb re-analysed the reads in MiXCR, keeping a single row per CDR3 protein. Among about 920,000 distinct CDR3 sequences listed, around a third were seen once. Sequencing used cultured CD8+ T cells from PBMCs, obtained from culture after CMV antigen stimulation. All receptors derive from a human donor in good health (CMV status not recorded). Some clones in this sample may be carry-over from other donors' samples. Both conserved end residues are part of each CDR3. A D gene is named only where the DNA matches it firmly. The size of a clone is reported for some rows only, either as once, few or many, or as a class for expanded clones.

V: TRBV6-5
J: TRBJ2-1
length: 16
D: TRBD2
size: few
DNA: TGTGCCAGCAGTTACTCACCTAGCGGGGCTAACAATGAGCAGTTCTTC
CDR3: CASSYSPSGANNEQFF

V: TRBV6-5
J: TRBJ2-1
length: 15
D: .
size: few
DNA: TGTGCCAGCAGTTACTCGAGGGGTTCCTACAATGAGCAGTTCTTC
CDR3: CASSYSRGSYNEQFF

V: TRBV6-5
J: TRBJ2-7
length: 14
D: TRBD1
size: .
DNA: TGTGCCAGCAGTTATACGGGACAGTCCTACGAGCAGTACTTC
CDR3: CASSYTGQSYEQYF

V: TRBV7-8
J: TRBJ2-1
length: 12
D: TRBD2
size: many
DNA: TGTGCCAGCAGCCCGGGGGGGACTGAGCAGTTCTTC
CDR3: CASSPGGTEQFF

V: TRBV2
J: TRBJ2-2
length: 18
D: TRBD2
size: few
DNA: TGTGCCAGCAGTGAAAACGCAAGGCTAGCGGTTAACACCGGGGAGCTGTTTTTT
CDR3: CASSENARLAVNTGELFF

V: TRBV7-9
J: TRBJ2-3
length: 18
D: TRBD2
size: few
DNA: TGTGCCAGCAGCCCCGTAGCGGGGGCCACCACTAGCACAGATACGCAGTATTTT
CDR3: CASSPVAGATTSTDTQYF

V: TRBV19
J: TRBJ2-3
length: 16
D: TRBD2
size: few
DNA: TGTGCCAGTAGACCGGGACTAGCATCGCCGATTCTTACGCAGTATTTT
CDR3: CASRPGLASPILTQYF

V: TRBV12-3/TRBV12-4
J: TRBJ1-1
length: 17
D: TRBD1
size: many
DNA: TGTGCCAGCACCCACTCTATACCGGGACAGAGGAACACTGAAGCTTTCTTT
CDR3: CASTHSIPGQRNTEAFF

V: TRBV6-2/TRBV6-3
J: TRBJ2-5
length: 17
D: .
size: .
DNA: TGTGCCAGCAGTTACCTAGGCGGACTGGGATTGGAAGAGACCCAGTACTTC
CDR3: CASSYLGGLGLEETQYF

V: TRBV10-3
J: TRBJ1-3
length: 15
D: .
size: .
DNA: TGTGCCATCAGATCGACAGACCACTCTGGAAACACCATATATTTT
CDR3: CAIRSTDHSGNTIYF

V: TRBV7-6
J: TRBJ2-2
length: 17
D: TRBD1
size: few
DNA: TGTGCCAGCAGCTTAGTGGTGACAGGGGGGATAACCGGGGAGCTGTTTTTT
CDR3: CASSLVVTGGITGELFF

V: TRBV7-2
J: TRBJ2-7
length: 15
D: .
size: many
DNA: TGTGCCAGCAGCCCCCTGACGGGGGTGAAACGCGAGCAGTACTTC
CDR3: CASSPLTGVKREQYF

V: TRBV12-3/TRBV12-4
J: TRBJ1-5
length: 14
D: .
size: .
DNA: TGTGCCAGCAGTAACCGGGACGGTAATCAGCCCCAGCATTTT
CDR3: CASSNRDGNQPQHF

V: TRBV28
J: TRBJ2-1
length: 13
D: TRBD1
size: .
DNA: TGTGCCAGCGGGAGGACAGGGGACTATGAGCAGTTCTTC
CDR3: CASGRTGDYEQFF

V: TRBV19
J: TRBJ1-5
length: 16
D: TRBD1
size: .
DNA: TGTGCCAGTAGTAAGGACAGGGCGCGCCTCAAATCGGCCCAGCATTTT
CDR3: CASSKDRARLKSAQHF

V: TRBV20-1
J: TRBJ2-5
length: 14
D: .
size: .
DNA: TGCAGTGCTAGAGATGCGGGGTTTGAGGAGACCCAGTACTTC
CDR3: CSARDAGFEETQYF

V: TRBV4-3
J: TRBJ2-5
length: 11
D: .
size: few
DNA: TGCGCCAGCAGCCAAGGAGGGACCCAGTACTTC
CDR3: CASSQGGTQYF

V: TRBV5-8
J: TRBJ2-7
length: 14
D: .
size: .
DNA: TGTGCCAGCAGCCTACTTTACGGCCTCTACGAGCAGTACTTC
CDR3: CASSLLYGLYEQYF

V: TRBV19
J: TRBJ2-7
length: 14
D: TRBD1
size: once
DNA: TGTGCCAGTAGTGCGTCGGGACAGTCTGACGAGCAGTACTTC
CDR3: CASSASGQSDEQYF

V: TRBV9
J: TRBJ1-1
length: 9
D: .
size: few
DNA: TGTGCCAGCTCGAAGGGAGCTTTCTTT
CDR3: CASSKGAFF

V: TRBV7-3
J: TRBJ2-1
length: 17
D: TRBD2
size: many
DNA: TGTGCCAGCAGCTTAACCCCCTCGGGACTAGTATACAATGAGCAGTTCTTC
CDR3: CASSLTPSGLVYNEQFF

V: TRBV7-9
J: TRBJ1-5
length: 12
D: .
size: .
DNA: TGTGGGTCGGGGGTAGGCAATCAGCCCCAGCATTTT
CDR3: CGSGVGNQPQHF

V: TRBV29-1
J: TRBJ2-3
length: 16
D: .
size: few
DNA: TGCAGCGTTGTGAATCTGGCGGGGGCTAGCACAGATACGCAGTATTTT
CDR3: CSVVNLAGASTDTQYF

V: TRBV6-2/TRBV6-3
J: TRBJ1-5
length: 14
D: .
size: .
DNA: TGTGCCAGCAGTTATCGGGGCATCAATCAGCCCCAGCATTTT
CDR3: CASSYRGINQPQHF

V: TRBV7-9
J: TRBJ1-2
length: 21
D: TRBD1
size: .
DNA: TGTGCCAGCAGCTTATTCGGCATTGACAGGGGGGTCAGAATTTCTAACTATGGCTACACCTTC
CDR3: CASSLFGIDRGVRISNYGYTF

V: TRBV6-8
J: TRBJ1-1
length: 17
D: .
size: .
DNA: TGTGCCACCGGTTCCTTGACTTTACGAGAACGGAACACTGAAGCTTTCTTT
CDR3: CATGSLTLRERNTEAFF

V: TRBV19
J: TRBJ1-2
length: 16
D: .
size: .
DNA: TGTGCCAGTAGTATAGCACCGGGGGAGTCGAAGTATGGCTACACCTTC
CDR3: CASSIAPGESKYGYTF

V: TRBV6-6
J: TRBJ1-6
length: 14
D: .
size: .
DNA: TGTGCCACCTCGGAGGTGGGGTATAATTCACCCCTCCACTTT
CDR3: CATSEVGYNSPLHF

V: TRBV7-6
J: TRBJ1-1
length: 14
D: .
size: .
DNA: TGTGCTAGCAGCCCTGGAGTAGGGATGACTGAAGCTTTCTTT
CDR3: CASSPGVGMTEAFF

V: TRBV6-5
J: TRBJ2-1
length: 14
D: .
size: .
DNA: TGTGCCAGCAGTTACCCCACCACAGGGTTTGAGCAGTTCTTC
CDR3: CASSYPTTGFEQFF

V: TRBV12-3/TRBV12-4
J: TRBJ1-2
length: 16
D: .
size: .
DNA: TGTGCCAGCAGACCACTTCAGGACGCAGGAAGCTATGGCTACACCTTC
CDR3: CASRPLQDAGSYGYTF

V: TRBV10-3
J: TRBJ2-2
length: 15
D: .
size: .
DNA: TGTGCCATCAGTGACCGGGACCGAAGGCCCGGGGAGCTGTTTTTT
CDR3: CAISDRDRRPGELFF

V: TRBV7-9
J: TRBJ2-3
length: 19
D: .
size: few
DNA: TGTGCCAGCAGCCCGAACTCGGGCAGGGGAGAGATTAGCACAGATACGCAGTATTTT
CDR3: CASSPNSGRGEISTDTQYF

V: TRBV29-1
J: TRBJ1-1
length: 13
D: .
size: few
DNA: TGCAGCGTTGATGGGGGCGGGGTGGTTGAAGCTTTCTTT
CDR3: CSVDGGGVVEAFF

V: TRBV10-2
J: TRBJ1-2
length: 14
D: TRBD1
size: .
DNA: TGCGCCAGCGGGGACAGAAAATCCTTCTATGGCTACACCTTC
CDR3: CASGDRKSFYGYTF

V: TRBV6-1
J: TRBJ1-1
length: 13
D: .
size: few
DNA: TGTGCCAGCAACTTGGCAGGGCGAACTGAAGCTTTCTTT
CDR3: CASNLAGRTEAFF

V: TRBV7-8
J: TRBJ2-5
length: 16
D: TRBD2
size: .
DNA: TGTGCCAGCAGCGTCCCTAGCGGGGGGGCCGAAGAGACCCAGTACTTC
CDR3: CASSVPSGGAEETQYF

V: TRBV10-3
J: TRBJ1-1
length: 12
D: .
size: .
DNA: TGTGCCATCAGTGAACGGATCACTGAAGCTTTCTTT
CDR3: CAISERITEAFF

V: TRBV7-9
J: TRBJ2-4
length: 17
D: .
size: .
DNA: TGTGCCAGCAGTAACTTCCGGGACACTCCTTCCAAAAACATTCAGTACTTC
CDR3: CASSNFRDTPSKNIQYF

V: TRBV7-6
J: TRBJ2-1
length: 16
D: .
size: few
DNA: TGTGCCAGCAGCGGTAGGGGGGGGGGTTTCGGTGGTGAGCAGTTCTTC
CDR3: CASSGRGGGFGGEQFF

V: TRBV7-3
J: TRBJ1-1
length: 18
D: .
size: .
DNA: TGTGCCAGCAACTTAAACGCCGCGTTAGGGGTCCACCTCACTGAAGCTTTCTTT
CDR3: CASNLNAALGVHLTEAFF

V: TRBV29-1
J: TRBJ2-3
length: 14
D: .
size: few
DNA: TGCAGCGTTGAAGACGGCGGGAGCACAGATACGCAGTATTTT
CDR3: CSVEDGGSTDTQYF

V: TRBV9
J: TRBJ2-3
length: 15
D: .
size: .
DNA: TGTGCCAGCAGCGAAGTGGGGTATCCCACAGATACGCAGTATTTT
CDR3: CASSEVGYPTDTQYF

V: TRBV5-1
J: TRBJ1-2
length: 15
D: .
size: .
DNA: TGCGCCAGCAGCTTGGACGCATTAGCTAACTATGGCTACACCTTC
CDR3: CASSLDALANYGYTF

V: TRBV7-6
J: TRBJ1-3
length: 14
D: .
size: many
DNA: TGTGCCAGCAGTTCTTGGGAATCTGGAAACACCATATATTTT
CDR3: CASSSWESGNTIYF

V: TRBV6-1
J: TRBJ2-1
length: 14
D: TRBD2
size: few
DNA: TGTGCCAGCTCGACTAGCGGGGCCTACAATGAGCAGTTCTTC
CDR3: CASSTSGAYNEQFF

V: TRBV10-3
J: TRBJ1-1
length: 13
D: .
size: few
DNA: TGTGCCATCAGTGAGAGGGGGGTTACTGAAGCTTTCTTT
CDR3: CAISERGVTEAFF

V: TRBV6-5
J: TRBJ2-1
length: 14
D: TRBD2
size: .
DNA: TGTGCCAGCAGTTACGCGGGGGAATACAATGAGCAGTTCTTC
CDR3: CASSYAGEYNEQFF

V: TRBV10-3
J: TRBJ1-3
length: 16
D: TRBD1
size: many
DNA: TGTGCCATCAGTGATAGGACAGGAGGATCCGGAAACACCATATATTTT
CDR3: CAISDRTGGSGNTIYF